This note documents a single T cell receptor beta chain sequence. The antigen remains unidentified. Each CDR3 protein gets one entry after TCRdb re-called the 5' RACE reads with MiXCR. The profile shows roughly 540,000 distinct CDR3 sequences, around 20% of them singletons. Trimming took 4 bases from V and 9 from J, leaving 9 bases between them. Germline V lookup: CDR1 MGHDK, CDR2 SYGVNS. The CDR3 loop spans 11 amino acids. The data originate from a study of identical twins. Study-level results: Partial confounding of zero-insertion analyses by invariant MAIT and iNKT cells was possible.

The sample was also reused in another study, on T cells expressing NK-cell markers.

This TCR was sampled from a woman between 18 and 29 years old in good health. The chain uses TRBV25-1 and TRBJ1-1; the D is unclear. Sequencing input: CD4+ T cells sorted from blood. The CDR3 reads CASSGAIQAFF. Here the CDR3 DNA reads TGTGCCAGCAGTGGGGCAATCCAAGCTTTCTTT.